This T cell receptor (beta chain) was documented in a study of OX40 agonist ivuxolimab in advanced cancers. Looking at the study overall: Intravenous ivuxolimab at 0.01 to 10 mg/kg was given to patients every 2 weeks. General study points: Fewer expanded clones were found on average in CD4+ than in CD8+ T cells.

The assay was immunoSEQ multiplex PCR, and TCRdb's table has in-frame clones only and misses some. The sample has approximately 52,000 clones, 75% to 85% seen once. About this clone itself: Its antigen is not identified.

The sequenced sample was CD4+ or CD8+ T cells sorted from blood, obtained in a trial of the OX40 agonist ivuxolimab. This sequence originates from an adult with an advanced solid tumor such as melanoma, head and neck, liver or kidney cancer.

CDR3: CATQRQGINQPQHF. CDR3 nucleotide sequence: TGTGCCACCCAACGACAGGGGATCAATCAGCCCCAGCATTTT. The genes are TRBV7-9 and TRBJ1-5, with TRBD1 matching 8 bases. V shed 10 bases and J 3 bases; nucleotides not matched to a gene: 8. The germline V gene has CDR1 SEHNR and CDR2 FQNEAQ (reference sequence). This CDR3 region has 14 residues. Based on the CDR3 plus reference TRBV7-9 and TRBJ1-5, the full variable domain is DTGVSQNPRHKITKRGQNVTFRCDPISEHNRLYWYRQTLGQGPEFLTYFQNEAQLEKSRLLSDRFSAERPKGSFSTLEIQRTEQGDSAMYLCATQRQGINQPQHFGDGTRLSIL.